The sequence of this TCR beta chain was determined in a study of cytomegalovirus exposure and HLA in healthy donors. Whole-study results and caveats: TCR beta sequences reportedly predicted most subjects' HLA-A and HLA-B alleles accurately. Trimming of TCR beta V- and J-genes showed a link, identified in a later analysis, to a missense DCLRE1C variant.

The V end lost 11 bases, the J end lost 4 bases, and 20 bases lay between the germline ends. CDR3 size: 14 residues. Germline V gives CDR1 MRHNA, CDR2 SNTAGT. 60 Vbeta and 13 Jbeta primers were used in PCR. The method was immunoSEQ multiplex PCR; TCRdb's version includes in-frame clones alone and lacks a portion of them. There are roughly 160,000 clones in the sample; about four fifths occur only once, and 7.5% to 9.5% lies in the top ten. Samples came from healthy bone marrow donors. For this clone: Antigen specificity is unknown.

V gene TRBV6-4 combines with J gene TRBJ1-1; D is unresolved. The specimen was PBMCs. The receptor was isolated from a male donor in good health and CMV-seropositive. Here the CDR3 reads CASSLGVTSTEAFF. The CDR3 region has the DNA TGTGCCTCGAGTCTAGGAGTCACTAGCACTGAAGCTTTCTTT.